Listed below are T cell receptor beta chains from one sample, sequenced in a study of cytotoxic CD8 clonotypes in ibrutinib-treated CLL. Some clones are missing from TCRdb's copy, which holds only in-frame ones; the method was immunoSEQ multiplex PCR. Of fewer than 150,000 clones in the sample, around 80% are singletons; the top ten hold about 3.3%. The specimen comprised PBMCs, sampled after 24 months of ibrutinib treatment. These receptors originate from a human donor with chronic lymphocytic leukemia. Both conserved end residues are trimmed from each CDR3.

v_call	cdr3_aa
TRBV9	ASSVRQGGTDTQY
TRBV30	AWSTAEGLSNQPQH
TRBV29-1	SASTGTNYGYT
TRBV6-1	ASSGKAGTGKKETQY
TRBV6-6	ASSPNSNQPQH
TRBV7-6	ASSLGTGNEKLF
TRBV4-1	ASSQDWDRAEQY
TRBV5-6	ARATPADEQF
TRBV6-1	ASSARTGGRSGNTIY
TRBV7-2	ASSLALAGHETQY
TRBV27	ASSSIPFYGYT
TRBV4-1	ASSQDRFDTQY
TRBV5-6	ASSLVGQNPKTQY
TRBV7-2	ASSLNGLNYGYT
TRBV4-2	ASSQGSGGVADTQY
TRBV6-6	ASRRAVLRSSPLH
TRBV28	ASSFRPVYGYT
TRBV9	ASSATGELDTEAF
TRBV4-3	ASSSTSRNTGELF
TRBV18	ASSPPSQQGSAQY
TRBV30	AWSVFTPSGAF
TRBV5-1	ASSLVASRNTEAF
TRBV18	ASSPRPGNTEAF
TRBV5-1	ASGVGNEQF
TRBV28	ASRGAGTDTQY
TRBV5-1	ASSLEQGSYGYT
TRBV9	ASSANPGQPSTDTQY